This T cell receptor (beta chain) comes out of a study of OX40 agonist ivuxolimab in advanced cancers. The wider study: The patients got ivuxolimab, which is an agonistic anti-OX40 (CD134) antibody. Dose-escalation patients' cancers were hepatocellular carcinoma, melanoma, renal cell or head and neck cancer.

CDR1 and CDR2 from the germline V gene are SGHTA and FQGNSA. V was cut by 7 bases and J by 0 bases, with 22 bases left in between. The CDR3 is 17 residues long. TCRdb's copy holds only in-frame clones and misses some; the assay was immunoSEQ multiplex PCR. The sample contains about 130,000 clones, about nine tenths of which appear only once. General study findings and limits: The mean number of expanded clones was higher in CD8+ T cells than in CD4+.

This clone was counted once. Its antigen is currently unknown. The V gene is TRBV7-2, the J gene TRBJ2-7; weak D call: TRBD1 (5 bases). The clonotype comes from an adult with an advanced solid tumor such as melanoma, head and neck, liver or kidney cancer. The sample in question was CD4+ or CD8+ T cells sorted from blood, obtained in a trial of the OX40 agonist ivuxolimab. Here the CDR3 reads CASTLRRQHESSYEQYF. The CDR3 DNA follows: TGTGCCAGCACCCTCCGGCGACAGCACGAAAGCTCCTACGAGCAGTACTTC.